A single sample is the source of the 18 T cell receptor beta chains below, sequenced in a study of cytotoxic CD8 clonotypes in ibrutinib-treated CLL. Assay used: immunoSEQ multiplex PCR; TCRdb lists only in-frame clones, some missing. This table has about 89,000 clones, approximately 82% appearing once. The sequences come from PBMCs, collected after 12 months of ibrutinib treatment. These TCRs come from a human donor with chronic lymphocytic leukemia.

This clone was seen only once. The chain carries TRBV30 and TRBJ1-3; D ambiguous. Trimming pared 6 bases from V and 5 bases from J, leaving 11 bases between. Per the germline V gene, CDR1 is GTSNPN and CDR2 is SVGIG (reference sequence). This CDR3 is 12 amino acids long. The CDR3 protein is CACLYARNTIYF. In DNA, the CDR3 is TGTGCCTGCCTATACGCCCGAAACACCATATATTTT.

The rearrangement links TRBV10-1 to TRBJ2-3; D may be TRBD1 (6 bases). The germline V and J ends were trimmed by 5 bases and 1 base, with 16 bases remaining between them. This CDR3 is built from 16 residues. Germline loops: CDR1 WNHNN, CDR2 SYGVQD (reference sequence). The CDR3 spells CASSIDRITGTDTQYF. Written as DNA, the CDR3 is TGCGCCAGCAGTATTGACAGGATAACGGGCACAGATACGCAGTATTTT.

This chain joins TRBV5-1 and TRBJ2-1; D is unresolved. The CDR3 consists of 15 residues. CDR1 SGHRS and CDR2 YFSETQ come from the germline V gene. Trimming cost V 4 bases and J 3 bases, with 14 bases left between them. CDR3 sequence (DNA): TGCGCCAGCAGCCATTCTAGGGCTAGCTACAATGAGCAGTTCTTC. Protein sequence: CASSHSRASYNEQFF.

The rearrangement joins TRBV7-2 to TRBJ1-6; 10 nucleotides align to TRBD1. Per the germline V gene, CDR1 is SGHTA and CDR2 is FQGNSA. With 4 bases clipped from V and 10 bases from J, the junction kept 7 bases outside the gene matches. This CDR3 has 15 residues. This CDR3 is CASSSGQGMRSPLHF. The CDR3 DNA reads as TGTGCCAGCAGCTCGGGACAGGGGATGAGATCACCCCTCCACTTT.

The table lists this clone with a count of one. The chain couples TRBV27 to TRBJ1-2; D is uncertain. The CDR3 extends over 13 amino acids. The germline CDR1 and CDR2 sequences are MNHEY and SMNVEV (reference sequence). Trimming removed 2 bases from V and 4 bases from J, with 8 bases in between. CDR3 in amino acids: CASSLRPGYGYTF. Here the CDR3 DNA reads TGTGCCAGCAGTTTACGACCGGGCTATGGCTACACCTTC.

The rearrangement uses TRBV28 and TRBJ1-1, with 7 nucleotides matching TRBD1. Unmatched junction bases numbered 12, after V lost 7 bases and J lost 1 base. Germline V gene data show CDR1 as MDHEN and CDR2 as SYDVKM. The CDR3 totals 16 residues. CDR3: CASNRARGMGNTEAFF. CDR3 in DNA: TGTGCCAGCAATAGGGCCAGGGGGATGGGGAACACTGAAGCTTTCTTT.

The chain employs TRBV2 and TRBJ2-7; TRBD2 matches at 7 bases. Trimming took 3 bases from V and 0 from J; bases not matched to a gene: 11. There are 17 residues in the CDR3. The germline CDR1 and CDR2 sequences are SNHLY and FYNNEI. Here the CDR3 DNA reads TGTGCCAGCAGTGAGGGGAGAGCGGGATACAGCTCCTACGAGCAGTACTTC. This encodes CASSEGRAGYSSYEQYF.

This chain joins TRBV29-1 and TRBJ1-2; D possibly corresponds to TRBD1 (5 bases). Trimming removed 4 bases at V and 3 bases at J, with 15 bases between. The CDR3 extends over 14 amino acids. Germline V gives CDR1 SQVTM, CDR2 ANQGSEA. As DNA, the CDR3 is TGCAGCGTTGGGGACCTTCGGCGGGACTATGGCTACACCTTC. This sequence encodes CSVGDLRRDYGYTF.

The chain recombines TRBV7-6 with TRBJ2-5; TRBD1 matches 10 bases. CDR3 length: 15 residues. Germline CDR1 and CDR2: SGHVS and FNYEAQ. V lost 1 base to trimming and J lost 5 bases; unmatched junction nucleotides: 4. The CDR3 DNA reads as TGTGCCAGCAGCTTAGTAGGGACAGGGGTGGAGACCCAGTACTTC. Translation gives CASSLVGTGVETQYF.

The rearrangement joins TRBV19 to TRBJ1-6, with D hard to call. Looked up from germline, CDR1 is LNHDA and CDR2 is SQIVND (reference sequence). This CDR3 has 14 residues. The germline V and J ends were trimmed by 5 bases and 0 bases, with 5 bases remaining between them. DNA of the CDR3: TGTGCCAGTAGTCTGGACTCCTATAATTCACCCCTCCACTTT. It is translated as CASSLDSYNSPLHF.

The chain couples TRBV10-1 to TRBJ1-1; D is uncertain. CDR1 WNHNN and CDR2 SYGVQD come from the germline V gene (reference sequence). This CDR3 has 13 amino acids. V lost 2 bases and J lost 5, with 9 bases in between. CDR3 residues: CASSETDGTEAFF. The CDR3 DNA follows: TGCGCCAGCAGTGAGACAGACGGGACTGAAGCTTTCTTT.

The V and J genes are TRBV6-5 and TRBJ2-2, with 9 bases aligning to TRBD1. After removal of 5 bases from V and 5 bases from J, the junction contained 0 bases not matched to a gene. This CDR3 is 13 amino acids long. Germline V gene data show CDR1 as MNHEY and CDR2 as SVGAGI. The CDR3 nucleotides are TGTGCCAGCAGTGGACAGGGGACCGGGGAGCTGTTTTTT. Protein sequence: CASSGQGTGELFF.

The chain employs TRBV5-5 and TRBJ1-2; unclear D gene. The germline V gene encodes CDR1 SGHKS and CDR2 YYEKEE (reference sequence). CDR3 length: 15 residues. V was pared by 0 bases and J by 4 bases, with 13 bases between. The DNA for the CDR3 is TGTGCCAGCAGCTTGGCCGGGGAGGGCGGCTATGGCTACACCTTC. Amino acid sequence: CASSLAGEGGYGYTF.

The chain is built from TRBV6-5 and TRBJ2-7; D may be TRBD2 (5 bases). The germline V and J ends were trimmed by 5 bases and 2 bases, with 10 bases remaining between them. Germline CDR1 reads MNHEY; CDR2 reads SVGAGI. The CDR3 runs 13 residues. The CDR3 spells CASSRGWTYEQYF. The CDR3 DNA reads TGTGCCAGCAGTCGAGGGTGGACCTACGAGCAGTACTTC.

The sample holds many counts of this clone. The V call is TRBV4-2, the J call TRBJ1-3; D is perhaps TRBD1 (6 bases). CDR1 and CDR2 from the germline V gene are LGHNA and YNFKEQ. The CDR3 consists of 16 residues. V was cut by 3 bases and J by 4 bases, with 16 bases left in between. In DNA, the CDR3 is TGTGCCAGCAGCCAGGGAGGGGGAAGTTACGGAAACACCATATATTTT. Its translation is CASSQGGGSYGNTIYF.

This clone was detected once. This chain's CDR3 is CASSLPGGAGNTEAFF. CDR3 sequence (DNA): TGTGCCAGCAGCCTGCCAGGGGGCGCGGGGAACACTGAAGCTTTCTTT. V and J are TRBV5-4 and TRBJ1-1; 8 bases match TRBD1. The CDR3 runs 16 residues. Germline V gene data show CDR1 as SGHNT and CDR2 as YYREEE (reference sequence). V dropped 4 bases and J dropped 1; count of bases not matched to a gene: 9.

The sample holds a few counts of this clone. V usage is TRBV7-2 and J usage is TRBJ2-1; tentatively, D is TRBD1 (6 bases). Germline CDR1 and CDR2: SGHTA and FQGNSA. The CDR3 is 14 residues long. Trimming left V 5 bases short and J 4 bases short, with 12 bases between. CDR3 in amino acids: CASSQGDNYNEQFF. The CDR3 nucleotides read TGTGCCAGCAGCCAAGGGGACAATTACAATGAGCAGTTCTTC.

The rearrangement uses TRBV25-1 and TRBJ2-6; D is uncertain. The CDR3 length is 14 residues. V lost 5 bases to trimming and J lost 0 bases, with 5 bases between them. Germline lookup yields CDR1 MGHDK and CDR2 SYGVNS. The CDR3 region has the DNA TGTGCCAGCAGTACAGCCTCTGGGGCCAACGTCCTGACTTTC. Amino acid sequence: CASSTASGANVLTF. Combining the CDR3 with reference TRBV25-1 and TRBJ2-6 gives the whole variable domain EADIYQTPRYLVIGTGKKITLECSQTMGHDKMYWYQQDPGMELHLIHYSYGVNSTEKGDLSSESTVSRIRTEHFPLTLESARPSHTSQYLCASSTASGANVLTFGAGSRLTVL.